The 15 T cell receptor beta chains presented below share a single source sample, sequenced in a study of blood T cells in healthy people across ages. For the second PCR, which ran for about 7 to 12 cycles, a sample-barcoded 5' primer and a J-beta primer mix were used. TCRdb re-analysed the 5' RACE reads in MiXCR, keeping a single row per CDR3 protein. The data show roughly 1,300,000 distinct CDR3 sequences, roughly 59% seen once. What was sequenced was blood. The source of these receptors is a man younger than 35 in good health.

This chain connects TRBV7-9 to TRBJ2-7, with 7 bases that match TRBD1. This CDR3 spans 15 amino acids. The V gene's germline CDR1 is SEHNR and CDR2 FQNEAQ (reference sequence). Losses at the gene ends were 4 bases for V and 2 bases for J; bases not matched to a gene: 8. The DNA of the CDR3 is TGTGCCAGCAGCTCCCTGGGACAGCCACCCTACGAGCAGTACTTC. It encodes CASSSLGQPPYEQYF.

Worth noting for this clonotype: One end of the junction varies from germline; a read error may be responsible. The rearrangement links TRBV20-1 to TRBJ1-1; D call uncertain. Per germline, CDR1 DFQATT and CDR2 SNEGSKA (reference sequence). The length of the CDR3 is 12 residues. CDR3 DNA: TGCGGTGCTAGAGATCGTGAAGGAAAAGCTTTCTTT. It is translated as CGARDREGKAFF.

The rearrangement joins TRBV7-2 to TRBJ1-5; a weak D match, TRBD1 (5 bases). The ends were cut back, 5 bases at V and 6 bases at J, with 17 bases in the middle. Germline V gene sequence: CDR1 SGHTA, CDR2 FQGNSA. CDR3 length: 15 amino acids. The CDR3 is CASSPVGGYRQPQHF. For the CDR3, the DNA is TGTGCCAGCAGCCCAGTGGGGGGTTATCGTCAGCCCCAGCATTTT. Based on the CDR3 plus reference TRBV7-2 and TRBJ1-5, the full variable domain is GAGVSQSPSNKVTEKGKDVELRCDPISGHTALYWYRQSLGQGLEFLIYFQGNSAPDKSGLPSDRFSAERTGGSVSTLTIQRTQQEDSAVYLCASSPVGGYRQPQHFGDGTRLSIL.

The gene calls are TRBV6-4 and TRBJ2-7, with D perhaps TRBD2 (6 bases). Germline CDR1 and CDR2: MRHNA and SNTAGT. The V end was cut by 4 bases, the J end by 2 bases, with 15 bases between. The CDR3 loop spans 15 amino acids. The CDR3 bases are TGTGCCAGCAGTGGAGAGGCGGGACCGACCTACGAGCAGTACTTC. This codes for CASSGEAGPTYEQYF.

The V call is TRBV4-1, the J call TRBJ2-1, with a tentative D call TRBD2 (6 bases). The CDR3 contains 15 residues. Germline CDR1 and CDR2: MGHRA and YSYEKL. Trimming took off 2 bases at V and 6 bases at J, with 14 bases between the two ends. The CDR3 nucleotides read TGCGCCAGCAGCCAATTGACGGGAGCTTCCAATGAGCAGTTCTTC. Translation: CASSQLTGASNEQFF.

This clonotype showed up just a few times. The CDR3 DNA reads as TGCGCCAGCAGCCAAGACGAGGGTTCGAATGAAAAACTGTTTTTT. It specifies CASSQDEGSNEKLFF. V is TRBV4-1 and J is TRBJ1-4, with D uncertain. The CDR3 runs to 15 residues. Germline V gene data show CDR1 as MGHRA and CDR2 as YSYEKL. V was cut by 0 bases and J by 5 bases, with 10 bases left in between.

This chain connects TRBV28 to TRBJ2-2; tentative D call: TRBD1 (6 bases). CDR1 MDHEN and CDR2 SYDVKM come from the germline V gene. Trimming took 1 base from V and 1 from J, leaving 16 bases between them. The CDR3 runs to 18 residues. CDR3 in amino acids: CASSLLPYRAQNTGELFF. CDR3 DNA: TGTGCCAGCAGTTTATTGCCCTACAGGGCCCAGAACACCGGGGAGCTGTTTTTT.

Points on this clonotype: The germline gene is not matched at one end of the junction; a read error may be the cause. J is TRBJ1-6 and V is TRBV10-3; D gene unclear. The length of the CDR3 is 13 residues. Per the germline V gene, CDR1 is ENHRY and CDR2 is SYGVKD. CDR3 sequence: CAISGRHPAPPHF. CDR3 DNA sequence: TGTGCCATCAGTGGCCGGCATCCGGCACCCCCCCACTTT.

The gene calls are TRBV7-2 and TRBJ1-6, with D perhaps matching TRBD1 (5 bases). Trimming pared 5 bases from V and 13 bases from J, leaving 15 bases between. The CDR3 has 13 amino acids. CDR1 and CDR2 (germline): SGHTA, FQGNSA. In DNA form, the CDR3 reads TGTGCCAGCAGCGTTTCCGGGACGCCGCCCCTCCACTTT. Its translation is CASSVSGTPPLHF.

This clonotype has just one count. The chain joins TRBV2 to TRBJ1-4; 7 bases agree with TRBD1. The CDR3 covers 14 residues. Trimming at V came to 6 bases and at J to 7 bases, leaving 8 bases not matched to a gene. Germline CDR1 reads SNHLY; CDR2 reads FYNNEI. For the CDR3, the DNA is TGTGCCAGCAGGCGAGGGACAGTTGGTGAAAAACTGTTTTTT. Translated: CASRRGTVGEKLFF.

The chain carries TRBV30 and TRBJ2-1; perhaps TRBD2 as D (6 bases). The CDR3 has 13 residues. Germline values: CDR1 GTSNPN, CDR2 SVGIG (reference sequence). V was cut by 7 bases and J by 1 base, with 11 bases left in between. CDR3 sequence (DNA): TGTGCCTCTTATAGCGGATCCTACAATGAGCAGTTCTTC. Its protein product is CASYSGSYNEQFF.

In this sample, this clonotype turned up many times. The chain uses TRBV20-1 and TRBJ2-7, with a tentative D call TRBD2 (6 bases). This CDR3 is 13 amino acids long. The germline V gene encodes CDR1 DFQATT and CDR2 SNEGSKA (reference sequence). Between the trimmed V and J ends, which lost 5 bases and 2 bases, there was a span of 13 bases. The CDR3 protein is CSALGGGAYEQYF. CDR3 in DNA: TGCAGTGCTCTGGGGGGAGGAGCCTACGAGCAGTACTTC.

As concerns this clonotype: At one end the junction does not follow the germline gene, possibly because of a read error. The V and J genes are TRBV2 and TRBJ1-2, with D possibly TRBD1 on 5 matching bases. This CDR3 is built from 13 residues. Germline CDR1 reads SNHLY; CDR2 reads FYNNEI. The CDR3 spells CASSGQPPYGCTF. CDR3 in DNA: TGTGCCAGCAGTGGACAGCCCCCTTATGGCTGCACCTTC.

The V gene is TRBV7-2, the J gene TRBJ1-2, with 12 bases that match TRBD1. Per the germline V gene, CDR1 is SGHTA and CDR2 is FQGNSA. The CDR3 has 14 amino acids. Trimming cost V 4 bases and J 7 bases; bases outside gene matches: 4. CDR3: CASSWDRGRSGYTF. Written as DNA, the CDR3 is TGTGCCAGCAGCTGGGACAGGGGGCGGTCTGGCTACACCTTC.

The chain recombines TRBV29-1 with TRBJ2-7, with a tentative D call TRBD2 (5 bases). Germline values: CDR1 SQVTM, CDR2 ANQGSEA. V lost 4 bases and J lost 0, with 10 bases in between. There are 13 residues in the CDR3. The CDR3 loop reads CSVVGLVSYEQYF. The CDR3 nucleotides are TGCAGCGTTGTCGGACTGGTCTCCTACGAGCAGTACTTC.